This T cell receptor beta chain appears in the sequencing data of a study of cytomegalovirus exposure and HLA in healthy donors. General observations from the study: It was confirmed in vitro that a few of the CMV-associated chains were specific for CMV antigens.

Germline trimming cut 1 base from V and 0 bases from J; bases unmatched to any gene: 2. The germline CDR1 and CDR2 sequences are MGHRA and YSYEKL. This CDR3 has 16 residues. Produced via immunoSEQ multiplex PCR; TCRdb's table is partial and in-frame only. The sample holds more than 300,000 clones, just over 85% seen once. Of note for this clone: As yet, its antigen is unknown.

The sequenced sample consisted of PBMCs. The J gene is TRBJ2-1, the V gene TRBV4-1; the match to TRBD1 covers 8 bases. The source is a woman under 30 in good health and CMV-seronegative. Here the CDR3 reads CASSQGQGFSYNEQFF. The CDR3 DNA reads TGCGCCAGCAGCCAAGGACAGGGGTTCTCCTACAATGAGCAGTTCTTC.